One and the same sample provided the 28 T cell receptor beta chains below, sequenced in a study of T-cell memory formation after mild COVID-19. TCRdb reprocessed the 5' RACE reads with MiXCR, giving one entry per CDR3 protein. The sample holds under 300,000 distinct CDR3 sequences; roughly 9.4% are singletons and the top ten take roughly a fifth. The source material was PBMCs or a T cell subset sorted from them (not recorded which). The receptors were gathered from a man between 18 and 29 years old who had mild COVID-19 (a few samples of this study predate the infection). Cell type and time point are not known.

The V and J genes are TRBV3-1 and TRBJ2-3; D is possibly TRBD2 (5 bases). This CDR3 contains 18 residues. The V and J ends lost 3 bases and 5 bases respectively, with 24 bases between them. Germline lookup yields CDR1 LGHDT and CDR2 YNNKEL (reference sequence). CDR3 sequence: CASSQGSTGMRGIDTQYF. The DNA of the CDR3 is TGTGCCAGCAGCCAGGGTTCCACCGGGATGCGTGGTATAGATACGCAGTATTTT.

This clonotype was counted a few times. J is TRBJ2-1 and V is TRBV20-1; perhaps D is TRBD1 or TRBD2 (5 bases each). This CDR3 has 16 residues. CDR1 is DFQATT, CDR2 SNEGSKA, per germline (reference sequence). V was pared by 1 base and J by 0 bases, with 13 bases between. The CDR3 loop is CSARGVGGSSYNEQFF. The DNA for the CDR3 is TGCAGTGCTAGAGGGGTTGGGGGAAGCTCCTACAATGAGCAGTTCTTC.

In its sample, this clonotype was seen a few times. In nucleotides, the CDR3 is TGTGCCAGCAGTTTATCCCACCAGGGACCCAATCAGCCCCAGCATTTT. Its protein product is CASSLSHQGPNQPQHF. V is TRBV12-3 or TRBV12-4 and J is TRBJ1-5, with D possibly being TRBD1 (5 bases). The CDR3 length is 16 residues. Trimming took off 2 bases at V and 3 bases at J, with 14 bases between the two ends.

This clonotype was seen more than once but under ten times. V gene TRBV5-1 combines with J gene TRBJ1-1; D is uncertain. There are 13 residues in the CDR3. Per the germline V gene, CDR1 is SGHRS and CDR2 is YFSETQ. V dropped 2 bases and J dropped 4 bases, with 9 bases sitting between them. For the CDR3, the DNA is TGCGCCAGCAGCTTTGAGGCAGGCACTGAAGCTTTCTTT. Translation: CASSFEAGTEAFF.

In this sample, this clonotype turned up a few times. This chain uses TRBV9 with TRBJ2-7, with unresolved D. The V gene's germline CDR1 is SGDLS and CDR2 YYNGEE. The CDR3 contains 14 residues. V gave up 0 bases and J gave up 4 bases, with 11 bases separating them. CDR3 DNA sequence: TGTGCCAGCAGCGTAGGGCCCCTTGGGTACGAGCAGTACGTC. The encoded protein is CASSVGPLGYEQYV.

There are a few counts of this clonotype. The genes are TRBV28 and TRBJ1-5; D may be TRBD1 (6 bases). The CDR3 totals 13 residues. Per the germline V gene, CDR1 is MDHEN and CDR2 is SYDVKM. The V end was cut by 6 bases, the J end by 6 bases, with 12 bases between. This chain's CDR3 is CASRRGSGQPQHF. The CDR3 nucleotides read TGTGCCAGCAGAAGGGGGTCGGGTCAGCCCCAGCATTTT.

The V and J genes are TRBV7-2 and TRBJ2-1; no definite D call. There are 13 residues in the CDR3. Germline CDR1 reads SGHTA; CDR2 reads FQGNSA. V was shortened by 1 base and J by 7 bases, with 8 bases between the two germline ends. The DNA of the CDR3 is TGTGCCAGCAGCTTAGGGCCCGCTAATGAGCAGTTCTTC. Translating gives CASSLGPANEQFF.

This clonotype has just a few counts. The chain links TRBV20-1 to TRBJ2-5, with D perhaps TRBD2 (6 bases). Germline V gives CDR1 DFQATT, CDR2 SNEGSKA (reference sequence). Trimming took off 0 bases at V and 3 bases at J, with 11 bases between the two ends. The CDR3 is made up of 14 amino acids. The CDR3 reads CSAREGGGEETQYF. The CDR3 nucleotides are TGCAGTGCTAGAGAAGGTGGCGGGGAAGAGACCCAGTACTTC.

This clonotype was detected only a few times. The rearrangement uses TRBV5-1 and TRBJ1-4; D might be TRBD1 (6 bases). The CDR3 extends over 16 amino acids. The V and J ends lost 3 bases and 8 bases respectively, with 20 bases between them. Germline loops: CDR1 SGHRS, CDR2 YFSETQ. Written as DNA, the CDR3 is TGCGCCAGCAGCTGGAGCCTTGGCAGGGGAGAGGAAAAACTGTTTTTT. It encodes CASSWSLGRGEEKLFF.

This clonotype was observed many times. The chain has TRBV6-5 and TRBJ2-5; 7 bases map to TRBD2. CDR3 size: 15 residues. V lost 5 bases to trimming and J lost 5 bases; unmatched junction nucleotides: 11. Germline V lookup: CDR1 MNHEY, CDR2 SVGAGI. The CDR3: CASSLRPGGWETQYF. CDR3 in DNA: TGTGCCAGCAGTCTACGCCCCGGGGGGTGGGAGACCCAGTACTTC.

This clonotype was observed many times. The V call is TRBV5-1, the J call TRBJ2-1; possibly TRBD2 for D (5 bases). Germline V gives CDR1 SGHRS, CDR2 YFSETQ. V was cut by 4 bases and J by 7 bases, with 12 bases left in between. The CDR3 runs to 13 residues. The CDR3 DNA is TGCGCCAGCAGCATGAACACGGGGAATGAGCAGTTCTTC. Its translation: CASSMNTGNEQFF.

The J gene is TRBJ2-7, the V gene TRBV20-1; 10 nucleotides match TRBD2. The CDR3 spans 15 residues. Germline V gene sequence: CDR1 DFQATT, CDR2 SNEGSKA (reference sequence). V lost 5 bases, J lost 2 bases, and 9 bases stayed unmatched. The CDR3 is CSAGDLLAGAYEQYF. The CDR3 nucleotides read TGCAGTGCTGGCGACCTTCTAGCGGGAGCCTACGAGCAGTACTTC.

V gene TRBV20-1 combines with J gene TRBJ2-7; 9 nucleotides align to TRBD1. The CDR3 is made up of 12 amino acids. The J segment lost 5 bases and the V segment lost 6 bases, leaving 5 bases of the junction unmatched. The germline gives CDR1 DFQATT, CDR2 SNEGSKA (reference sequence). This CDR3 is CSAQTGGDEQYV. The CDR3 DNA reads TGCAGTGCCCAGACAGGGGGGGACGAGCAGTACGTC.

Only a few counts were recorded for this clonotype. The genes are TRBV7-2 and TRBJ2-7; D not certain. Germline V gives CDR1 SGHTA, CDR2 FQGNSA. Deletions cut 1 base from V and 2 bases from J, with 9 bases between. CDR3 size: 14 residues. This CDR3 is CASSLEAATYEQYF. As DNA, the CDR3 is TGTGCCAGCAGCTTAGAGGCAGCCACCTACGAGCAGTACTTC.

This clonotype was recorded many times. The rearrangement joins TRBV5-1 to TRBJ2-1, with TRBD2 matching 11 bases. Germline values: CDR1 SGHRS, CDR2 YFSETQ. This CDR3 region has 15 residues. V shed 2 bases, J shed 3 bases, and the junction held 1 base outside the gene matches. CDR3 nucleotide sequence: TGCGCCAGCAGCTTAGGACTAGCGGGCTACAATGAGCAGTTCTTC. This encodes CASSLGLAGYNEQFF.

This clonotype turned up a few times. This sequence joins TRBV20-1 and TRBJ2-7; no definite D call. The CDR3 is made up of 11 amino acids. Germline V CDR1 and CDR2: DFQATT, SNEGSKA (reference sequence). Trimming cost V 4 bases and J 0 bases, with 4 bases left between them. In DNA, the CDR3 is TGCAGTGCTACCCTCTCCTACGAGCAGTACTTC. It translates to CSATLSYEQYF.

The rearrangement uses TRBV7-3 and TRBJ2-5, with 7 bases matching TRBD2. This CDR3 contains 15 residues. Trimming removed 2 bases from V and 8 bases from J; junction bases left unmatched: 11. Looked up from germline, CDR1 is SGHTA and CDR2 is FQGTGA. CDR3 coding DNA: TGTGCCAGCAGCTTACGTGGGGGGGTTCCGGAAACCCAGTACTTC. Encoded protein: CASSLRGGVPETQYF.

J is TRBJ2-5 and V is TRBV6-5; D might be TRBD1 (6 bases). Looked up from germline, CDR1 is MNHEY and CDR2 is SVGAGI. The CDR3 covers 14 residues. The V gene lost 10 bases and the J gene lost 5 bases, with 20 bases spanning the gap. CDR3: CATQQGFLSETQYF. Written as DNA, the CDR3 is TGTGCCACCCAACAGGGCTTCTTGTCTGAGACCCAGTACTTC.

The V gene is TRBV12-3 or TRBV12-4, the J gene TRBJ1-3, with 7 positions matching TRBD1. This CDR3 is built from 16 residues. J was trimmed by 5 bases and V by 5 bases; bases with no gene match: 12. CDR3 nucleotide sequence: TGTGCCAGCAGTACGCTGACAGGGAATTATAGAAACACCATATATTTT. Residues: CASSTLTGNYRNTIYF.

This clonotype was recorded a few times. V gene TRBV6-5 combines with J gene TRBJ2-7; D call uncertain. The V gene lost 7 bases and the J gene lost 4 bases, with 8 bases spanning the gap. This CDR3 spans 11 amino acids. Germline V gene sequence: CDR1 MNHEY, CDR2 SVGAGI. The CDR3 coding sequence is TGTGCCAGCACCTACGGTTACGAGCAGTACTTC. Protein: CASTYGYEQYF.

This clonotype appeared a few times. The chain employs TRBV20-1 and TRBJ2-5; possibly TRBD1 for D (6 bases). Germline values: CDR1 DFQATT, CDR2 SNEGSKA (reference sequence). CDR3 length: 12 residues. The germline V and J ends were trimmed by 1 base and 10 bases, with 13 bases remaining between them. The CDR3 sequence: CSARVDRRLQYF. CDR3 DNA: TGCAGTGCTAGAGTTGACAGGCGCCTCCAGTACTTC.

This clonotype was recorded a few times. The CDR3 sequence: CASIPAVGGSEAFF. DNA of the CDR3: TGTGCCAGCATTCCAGCCGTTGGGGGATCTGAAGCTTTCTTT. The rearrangement uses TRBV12-3 or TRBV12-4 and TRBJ1-1; D may be TRBD1 (5 bases). This CDR3 has 14 amino acids. V was trimmed by 7 bases and J by 6 bases, leaving 18 bases between them.

The rearrangement links TRBV4-3 to TRBJ1-2, with a tentative D call TRBD1 (6 bases). This CDR3 has 16 amino acids. With 0 bases removed from V and 2 bases from J, the gap between germline ends came to 13 bases. Germline V lookup: CDR1 LGHNA, CDR2 YSLEER. The CDR3 loop reads CASSQDSRGWNYGYTF. CDR3 bases: TGCGCCAGCAGCCAAGATTCCAGGGGCTGGAACTATGGCTACACCTTC.

The sample holds many counts of this clonotype. The V and J genes are TRBV18 and TRBJ2-7, with unresolved D. Germline V gives CDR1 KGHSH, CDR2 LQKENI. Between the trimmed V and J ends, which lost 4 bases and 2 bases, there was a span of 6 bases. The CDR3 covers 12 residues. CDR3 amino acids: CASSLATYEQYF. CDR3 bases: TGTGCCAGCTCACTCGCGACCTACGAGCAGTACTTC.

There are a few counts of this clonotype. DNA of the CDR3: TGTGCCAGCAGTTTAGGGGGACCCGGGACTAGAGGGGATACGCAGTATTTT. Protein: CASSLGGPGTRGDTQYF. This chain connects TRBV12-3 or TRBV12-4 to TRBJ2-3, with 8 bases matching TRBD2. There are 17 residues in the CDR3. Trimming took 1 base from V and 6 from J; bases not matched to a gene: 12.

The V call is TRBV4-3, the J call TRBJ1-1; TRBD1 matches 7 bases. Per germline, CDR1 LGHNA and CDR2 YSLEER. Trimming at V came to 4 bases and at J to 5 bases, leaving 10 bases not matched to a gene. This CDR3 comprises 15 residues. The CDR3 DNA reads as TGCGCCAGCAGCCCGGAGAGACAGGGTAATACTGAAGCTTTCTTT. Its translation is CASSPERQGNTEAFF.

The rearrangement joins TRBV13 to TRBJ1-1; D ambiguous. This CDR3 is built from 12 residues. Germline CDR1 and CDR2: PRHDT and FYEKMQ (reference sequence). V lost 5 bases, J lost 4 bases, and 8 bases lay in between. CDR3 nucleotide sequence: TGTGCCAGCAGCAAGGGTTTCACTGAAGCTTTCTTT. Translated, it gives CASSKGFTEAFF.

This clonotype turned up a few times. The V and J genes are TRBV7-6 and TRBJ1-5; D not resolved. Trimming removed 2 bases at V and 5 bases at J, with 7 bases between. CDR3 length: 13 amino acids. Looked up from germline, CDR1 is SGHVS and CDR2 is FNYEAQ. CDR3 in amino acids: CASSLQSDQPQHF. The CDR3 nucleotides are TGTGCCAGCAGCTTACAGAGCGATCAGCCCCAGCATTTT.